A single sample is the source of the 30 T cell receptor beta chains below, sequenced in a study of T cells in women clearing cervical HPV infection. Some clones are missing from TCRdb's copy, which holds only in-frame ones; the method was immunoSEQ multiplex PCR. The sample yields approximately 39,000 clones, of which the top ten take up 1.7%. The sequencing input was blood buffy coat. Receptors were obtained from a woman between 18 and 70 years old with a cervical HPV16 infection that either progressed to CIN3+ or cleared (not recorded which).

Note on this clone: Coverage ceases 3 residues before the CDR3 finishes, and the germline J gene fills in the end. The chain employs TRBV10-2 and TRBJ1-3; D not resolved. CDR1 is WSHSY, CDR2 SAAADI, per germline. This CDR3 has 13 residues. The ends were cut back, 2 bases at V and 4 bases at J, with 6 bases in the middle. CDR3 DNA, as far as it was read: TGCGCCAGCAGTGAGGTTCAAGGAAACACC. Translated: CASSEVQGNT. In full, the CDR3 is CASSEVQGNTIYF.

Points on this clone: The sequenced fragment ends 3 residues before the CDR3 boundary, so the rest is inferred from the germline J gene. V usage is TRBV2 and J usage is TRBJ2-1; TRBD1 matches at 7 bases. CDR3 size: 14 residues. V gave up 6 bases and J gave up 7 bases; unmatched junction bases: 9. The germline gives CDR1 SNHLY, CDR2 FYNNEI. CDR3 bases read: TGTGCCAGCAGCCGGGGACAGTTTAGGAATGAG. As protein: CASSRGQFRNE. The CDR3 in its entirety is CASSRGQFRNEQFF.

As concerns this clone: The junction and the germline gene differ at one end; a read error may be behind it. The read finishes 3 residues shy of the CDR3 end, and the germline J gene is used to complete it. The chain joins TRBV28 to TRBJ2-7; D may be TRBD2 (7 bases). CDR3 length: 12 residues. Germline V gene sequence: CDR1 MDHEN, CDR2 SYDVKM. The covered CDR3 bases are TGTGCCAGCGGGGGGGGCTCCCACGAG. Protein: CASGGGSHE. The complete CDR3 sequence is CASGGGSHEQYF.

As concerns this clone: The CDR3 end is not reached by the read, which stops 3 residues before it; the germline J gene fills it in. The V and J genes are TRBV7-2 and TRBJ1-2; unclear D gene. The CDR3 consists of 13 residues. Germline V gene lookup returns CDR1 SGHTA and CDR2 FQGNSA. The CDR3 bases that were read are TGTGCCAGCAGCTTAGGCGTGTCCTACGAC. Encoded protein: CASSLGVSYD. The full CDR3 protein reads CASSLGVSYDYTF.

A remark on this clone: Sequencing ends 3 residues short of the CDR3 end; the germline J gene provides the rest. The chain employs TRBV19 and TRBJ1-5; tentatively, D is TRBD1 (5 bases). V lost 4 bases and J lost 0, with 22 bases in between. This CDR3 has 19 residues. CDR1 and CDR2 from the germline V gene are LNHDA and SQIVND (reference sequence). The CDR3: CASSTFGGVRPDSNQPQHF. The sequenced part of the CDR3 DNA is TGTGCCAGTAGTACCTTCGGGGGTGTACGGCCGGATAGCAATCAGCCC.

As to this clone: The read comes to an end 3 residues before the CDR3 does, leaving the germline J gene to fill in the end. The J gene is TRBJ2-3, the V gene TRBV7-9; TRBD1 matches at 7 bases. Germline V gene data show CDR1 as SEHNR and CDR2 as FQNEAQ (reference sequence). The CDR3 is 14 amino acids. The CDR3: CASSSQGVGETQYF. The covered CDR3 bases are TGTGCCAGCAGTTCTCAGGGGGTCGGGGAGACG.

The CDR3 region is CASNRFNTEAFF. Incomplete CDR3 DNA: TGTGCCAGTAACAGATTTAACACTGAA. The chain recombines TRBV2 with TRBJ1-1; no definite D call. With the read ending 3 residues before the CDR3 end, the germline J gene is used to fill in that end. Germline assignment: CDR1 SNHLY and CDR2 FYNNEI. Between the trimmed V and J ends, which lost 9 bases and 2 bases, there was a span of 10 bases. This CDR3 has 12 amino acids.

For this clone: With the read ending 3 residues before the CDR3 end, the germline J gene is used to fill in that end. The rearrangement links TRBV7-3 to TRBJ2-2; 9 nucleotides align to TRBD1. Unmatched junction bases numbered 5, after V lost 4 bases and J lost 5 bases. The CDR3 loop spans 15 amino acids. CDR1 and CDR2 (germline): SGHTA, FQGTGA. This CDR3 is CASSSTGTGTGELFF. Partial CDR3 DNA: TGTGCCAGCAGCTCAACCGGGACAGGGACCGGGGAG.

Points on this clone: From the germline J gene comes the end of the CDR3, since the read stops 3 residues before it. The chain links TRBV6-4 to TRBJ2-7; 7 bases are a match to TRBD2. The V and J ends lost 8 bases and 4 bases, in that order; junction bases with no gene match: 14. In germline, CDR1 is MRHNA, CDR2 SNTAGT. This CDR3 has 15 amino acids. The sequenced CDR3 bases are TGTGCCAGCCTCCCGGGGGGACTTAACTTTTACGAG. Amino acids: CASLPGGLNFYE. The full CDR3 protein is CASLPGGLNFYEQYF.

Worth noting for this clone: The CDR3 goes on 3 residues after the read ends, and that part is filled in from the germline J gene. The J gene is TRBJ1-2, the V gene TRBV19, with unresolved D. The CDR3 spans 15 residues. Germline V gene data show CDR1 as LNHDA and CDR2 as SQIVND (reference sequence). The CDR3 DNA, read in part, is TGTGCCAGTAGTCTTACTAGCGGGCCTTACAATGAC. Its translation: CASSLTSGPYND. The full CDR3 is CASSLTSGPYNDYTF.

In the case of this clone: Sequencing ends 3 residues short of the CDR3 end; the germline J gene provides the rest. V usage is TRBV6-8 and J usage is TRBJ1-2, with 7 bases lining up with TRBD1. The germline gives CDR1 MNHGY, CDR2 SAAAGT. CDR3 size: 16 residues. J was trimmed by 0 bases and V by 4 bases; bases with no gene match: 8. CDR3: CASSCSRDSSNYGYTF. The DNA read from the CDR3 is TGTGCCAGCAGTTGCTCGAGGGACAGCTCTAACTATGGC.

Comment on this clone: The sequence runs out 3 residues before the end of the CDR3; the remainder is reconstructed from the germline J gene. The genes are TRBV28 and TRBJ2-3, with TRBD2 as a possible D gene (5 bases). From germline, CDR1 is MDHEN and CDR2 SYDVKM. This CDR3 has 15 residues. V dropped 5 bases and J dropped 0 bases, with 12 bases sitting between them. The CDR3 here is CASSVDDYSTDTQYF. The sequenced part of the CDR3 DNA is TGTGCCAGCAGTGTAGATGACTATAGCACAGATACG.

Notes on this clone: The DNA ends 3 residues before the CDR3 does, and the rest of the CDR3 is filled in from the germline J gene. The chain carries TRBV7-3 and TRBJ2-7; possible D gene TRBD1, 5 bases. The CDR3 totals 13 residues. Trimming shortened V by 5 bases and J by 3 bases, and 11 bases separated the two germline ends. Germline CDR1 and CDR2: SGHTA and FQGTGA. The CDR3 sequence: CASSPQGGYEQYF. The CDR3 bases that were read are TGTGCCAGCAGCCCCCAGGGCGGCTACGAG.

Regarding this clone: The CDR3 end lies 3 residues beyond the end of the read and is filled in from the germline J gene. The chain combines TRBV7-3 with TRBJ2-3; TRBD2 aligns across 12 bases. This CDR3 is built from 15 residues. Germline CDR1 SGHTA, CDR2 FQGTGA. The CDR3 region is CASSLAGGPGETQYF. The DNA read from the CDR3 is TGTGCCAGCAGCCTAGCGGGGGGGCCGGGGGAGACG.

Notes on this clone: Sequencing ends 3 residues short of the CDR3 end; the germline J gene provides the rest. The rearrangement joins TRBV19 to TRBJ2-4; 9 positions match TRBD1. CDR1 and CDR2 (germline): LNHDA, SQIVND (reference sequence). The CDR3 loop spans 14 amino acids. Incomplete CDR3 DNA: TGTGCCAGTAGACCCGGGACAGGGTTGAGGGGT. Translated, it gives CASRPGTGLRG. The complete CDR3 protein is CASRPGTGLRGQYF. The whole variable domain, remainder taken from reference TRBV19 and TRBJ2-4, is DGGITQSPKYLFRKEGQNVTLSCEQNLNHDAMYWYRQDPGQGLRLIYYSQIVNDFQKGDIAEGYSVSREKKESFPLTVTSAQKNPTAFYLCASRPGTGLRGQYFGAGTRLSVL.

This CDR3 reads CASSERGQVNSPLFF. The CDR3 bases that were read are TGTGCCAGCAGTGAAAGGGGACAAGTTAATTCACCG. The chain combines TRBV2 with TRBJ2-2; D possibly corresponds to TRBD1 (6 bases). The CDR3 end is not reached by the read, which stops 3 residues before it; the germline J gene fills it in. The CDR3 is 15 amino acids. The germline V gene has CDR1 SNHLY and CDR2 FYNNEI.

Details on this clone: The read terminates 3 residues ahead of where the CDR3 ends, so the germline J gene completes it. The chain employs TRBV5-1 and TRBJ1-6; 9 bases fit TRBD1. Unmatched junction bases numbered 2, after V lost 3 bases and J lost 7 bases. The CDR3 has 14 residues. The germline gives CDR1 SGHRS, CDR2 YFSETQ. This CDR3 reads CASSWGQGNSPLHF. The sequenced part of the CDR3 DNA is TGCGCCAGCAGCTGGGGACAGGGAAATTCACCC.

Regarding this clone: The observed sequence ends 3 residues before the CDR3 terminus, with the missing tail filled in from the germline J gene. The chain is built from TRBV7-6 and TRBJ1-2, with TRBD1 as a possible D gene (5 bases). This CDR3 is built from 13 residues. The V end lost 4 bases, the J end lost 7 bases, and 13 bases lay between the germline ends. CDR1 is SGHVS, CDR2 FNYEAQ, per germline. CDR3 DNA, as far as it was read: TGTGCCAGCAGCTCCCGGGGGAATTCTGGC. This gives the protein CASSSRGNSG. The entire CDR3 reads CASSSRGNSGYTF.

A remark on this clone: The CDR3 extends 3 residues past the end of the read, so its final part is completed from the germline J gene. The chain joins TRBV4-1 to TRBJ2-2; 11 nucleotides match TRBD1. The CDR3 covers 17 residues. CDR1 is MGHRA, CDR2 YSYEKL, per germline. After removal of 4 bases from V and 5 bases from J, the junction contained 9 bases not matched to a gene. The CDR3 is CASSLRPGTGGTGELFF. CDR3 DNA (partial): TGCGCCAGCAGCCTACGACCCGGGACAGGGGGGACCGGGGAG.

Concerning this clone itself: The read halts 3 residues ahead of the CDR3 end, with the missing end drawn from the germline J gene. The chain employs TRBV29-1 and TRBJ2-3; 8 nucleotides agree with TRBD1. J gave up 4 bases and V 1 base, and 13 bases lay outside the gene matches. The CDR3 runs to 17 residues. CDR1 is SQVTM, CDR2 ANQGSEA, per germline. The DNA read from the CDR3 is TGCAGCGTTGAAGGTTCCTGGGACAGGACCTCCCCAGATACG. As protein: CSVEGSWDRTSPDT. The entire CDR3 protein reads CSVEGSWDRTSPDTQYF.

Comment on this clone: The missing CDR3 end, 3 residues past where the read stops, is filled in from the germline J gene. The chain is built from TRBV2 and TRBJ1-4, with D possibly TRBD1 on 6 matching bases. The germline V gene encodes CDR1 SNHLY and CDR2 FYNNEI. The CDR3 sequence is 13 residues long. The CDR3: CASRQGVNSPLFF. The CDR3 DNA, read in part, is TGTGCCAGCAGACAGGGAGTGAATTCACCA.

In the case of this clone: Sequencing ends 3 residues short of the CDR3 end; the germline J gene provides the rest. The chain combines TRBV15 with TRBJ2-7, with D possibly being TRBD2 (6 bases). V was cut by 4 bases and J by 5 bases, with 18 bases left in between. This CDR3 is 15 amino acids long. Germline CDR1 is LNHNV and CDR2 is YYDKDF (reference sequence). The DNA read from the CDR3 is TGTGCCACCAGCAAAATAATTTGGGGGGAGGACGAG. It codes for CATSKIIWGEDE. The whole CDR3 region reads CATSKIIWGEDEQYF. Filled out from reference TRBV15 and TRBJ2-7, the complete variable domain reads DAMVIQNPRYQVTQFGKPVTLSCSQTLNHNVMYWYQQKSSQAPKLLFHYYDKDFNNEADTPDNFQSRRPNTSFCFLDIRSPGLGDTAMYLCATSKIIWGEDEQYFGPGTRLTVT.

Notes on this clone: With the read ending 3 residues before the CDR3 end, the germline J gene is used to fill in that end. The genes are TRBV5-6 and TRBJ2-7; D is unresolved. The CDR3 contains 12 residues. V shed 2 bases and J shed 1 base, with 4 bases lying between them. Per the germline V gene, CDR1 is SGHDT and CDR2 is YYEEEE. The CDR3: CASSFTSYEQYF. Incomplete CDR3 DNA: TGTGCCAGCAGCTTCACTTCCTACGAG.

Points on this clone: Read data end 3 residues before the CDR3 end; the end is taken from the germline J gene. This chain joins TRBV2 and TRBJ2-3; D perhaps matches TRBD1 (6 bases). The CDR3 sequence is 16 residues long. Germline V gives CDR1 SNHLY, CDR2 FYNNEI. The part of the CDR3 DNA that was read is TGTGCCAGCAGTCCAGGTGGGGGCGGTTGGCAAGAGACG. Its translation is CASSPGGGGWQET. The entire CDR3 protein is CASSPGGGGWQETQYF.

In the case of this clone: The read gets to within 3 residues of the CDR3 end, and the germline J gene fills in the rest. The J gene is TRBJ2-2, the V gene TRBV2; 7 nucleotides match TRBD1. Germline-derived CDR1 and CDR2 are SNHLY and FYNNEI. The CDR3 is made up of 16 amino acids. The CDR3: CASTGQALWENEKLFF. CDR3 DNA (partial): TGTGCCAGCACCGGACAGGCTCTCTGGGAAAATGAAAAG.

Turning to this clone: From the germline J gene comes the end of the CDR3, since the read stops 3 residues before it. The genes are TRBV20-1 and TRBJ2-1; 9 bases match TRBD1. The CDR3 covers 15 residues. V gave up 6 bases and J gave up 6 bases; unmatched junction bases: 12. Germline V gene data show CDR1 as DFQATT and CDR2 as SNEGSKA (reference sequence). The sequenced part of the CDR3 DNA is TGCAGTGCGCTTAAAGGAGGGACAGGGACCAATGAG. It is translated as CSALKGGTGTNE. The full CDR3 protein is CSALKGGTGTNEQFF.

With respect to this clone: The read stops 3 residues short of the end of the CDR3; the missing end is completed from the germline J gene. The chain uses TRBV2 and TRBJ2-2; TRBD1 agrees at 10 bases. Germline lookup yields CDR1 SNHLY and CDR2 FYNNEI. CDR3 size: 16 residues. The sequenced part of the CDR3 DNA is TGTGCCAGCAGTGGACAGGGGGCCGCAACTAATGAAAAG. Protein: CASSGQGAATNEK. The whole CDR3 sequence reads CASSGQGAATNEKLFF.

Turning to this clone: The read ends 3 residues before the CDR3 terminus; that terminus is restored from the germline J gene. This chain links TRBV7-2 with TRBJ1-6; TRBD1 aligns across 9 bases. CDR3 length: 15 residues. Per the germline V gene, CDR1 is SGHTA and CDR2 is FQGNSA. The V and J ends lost 5 bases and 5 bases, in that order; junction bases with no gene match: 4. The chain's CDR3 is CASSGRTGDNSPLHF. The part of the CDR3 DNA that was read is TGTGCCAGCAGCGGACGGACAGGGGATAATTCACCC.

In regard to this clone: The DNA ends 3 residues before the CDR3 does, and the rest of the CDR3 is filled in from the germline J gene. The chain recombines TRBV2 with TRBJ1-2; TRBD1 matches at 7 bases. This CDR3 region has 14 residues. From germline, CDR1 is SNHLY and CDR2 FYNNEI. The CDR3 reads CASSGGFGTDTYTF. The part of the CDR3 DNA that was read is TGTGCCAGCAGTGGCGGGTTTGGGACAGATACC.

Comments on this clone: The CDR3 extends 3 residues past the end of the read, so its final part is completed from the germline J gene. V gene TRBV18 combines with J gene TRBJ2-3; D is unresolved. The CDR3 has 19 residues. Germline V gene data show CDR1 as KGHSH and CDR2 as LQKENI. CDR3 in amino acids: CASSPRNLGSSYSNQPQYF. The covered CDR3 bases are TGTGCCAGCTCACCTAGAAATCTCGGATCTTCGTATAGCAATCAGCCG.